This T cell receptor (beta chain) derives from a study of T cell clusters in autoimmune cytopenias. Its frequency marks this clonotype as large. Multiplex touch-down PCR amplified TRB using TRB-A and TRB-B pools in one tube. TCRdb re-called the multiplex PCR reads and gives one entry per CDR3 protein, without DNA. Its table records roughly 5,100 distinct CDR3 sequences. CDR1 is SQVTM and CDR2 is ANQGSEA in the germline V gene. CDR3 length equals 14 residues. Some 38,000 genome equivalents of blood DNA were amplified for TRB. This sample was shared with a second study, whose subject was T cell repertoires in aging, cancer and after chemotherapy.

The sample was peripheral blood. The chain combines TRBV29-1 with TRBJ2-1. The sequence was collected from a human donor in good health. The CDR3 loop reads CSVGTGASYNEQFF.